This is a list of T cell receptor beta chains from one sample in a study of T-cell reconstitution after alpha-beta-depleted transplantation in children. TCRdb used MiXCR to reprocess the PCR reads, holding one entry per CDR3 protein. This repertoire shows over 150,000 distinct CDR3 sequences, more than 9.5% found once; its top ten account for under 15%. The specimen comprised PBMCs, sampled before TCRalphabeta/CD19-depleted stem cell transplant. All receptors come from a boy between 2 and 10 years old with acute myeloid leukemia, due to receive a stem cell transplant. The CDR3 runs from the conserved cysteine through the conserved F or W. D genes are given only for firm matches. Only some rows state a clone size, as once, few, many or a class for expanded clones.

.	TRBV7-3	TRBJ2-5	many	TGTGCCAGCAGCTTAGGTCCTGATGGGGAGACCCAGTACTTC	CASSLGPDGETQYF
TRBD2	TRBV5-1	TRBJ2-1	many	TGCGCCAGCAGCTTGGTACCCGGGGGGGCCGGCAGTGAGCAGTTCTTC	CASSLVPGGAGSEQFF
.	TRBV20-1	TRBJ2-1	many	TGCAGTGCTAGAGATGGGTCATTAAGCCACAATGAGCAGTTCTTC	CSARDGSLSHNEQFF
TRBD2	TRBV29-1	TRBJ2-2	.	TGCAGCGTTGAATGGGCTAGCGGGAGTCACACCGGGGAGCTGTTTTTT	CSVEWASGSHTGELFF
.	TRBV20-1	TRBJ2-3	many	TGCAGTGCTAGAGGATTCAGGTTTACAGATACGCAGTATTTT	CSARGFRFTDTQYF
TRBD2	TRBV6-4	TRBJ2-1	many	TGTGCCAGCAGTGATCTCAGCGGGGGGGCGACCAATGAGCAGTTCTTC	CASSDLSGGATNEQFF
.	TRBV5-5	TRBJ1-1	many	TGTGCCAGCAGCTTGGCCCCGGGGGCGGACACTGAAGCTTTCTTT	CASSLAPGADTEAFF
TRBD1	TRBV7-8	TRBJ2-4	many	TGTGCCAGCAGCGTCTACAGGGGGGACATTCAGTACTTC	CASSVYRGDIQYF
.	TRBV5-1	TRBJ1-1	many	TGCGCCAGCAGCTTGATAGGGGCCAGCACTGAAGCTTTCTTT	CASSLIGASTEAFF
TRBD1	TRBV5-1	TRBJ2-3	many	TGCGCCAGCAGACAGGGGACAGATACGCAGTATTTT	CASRQGTDTQYF